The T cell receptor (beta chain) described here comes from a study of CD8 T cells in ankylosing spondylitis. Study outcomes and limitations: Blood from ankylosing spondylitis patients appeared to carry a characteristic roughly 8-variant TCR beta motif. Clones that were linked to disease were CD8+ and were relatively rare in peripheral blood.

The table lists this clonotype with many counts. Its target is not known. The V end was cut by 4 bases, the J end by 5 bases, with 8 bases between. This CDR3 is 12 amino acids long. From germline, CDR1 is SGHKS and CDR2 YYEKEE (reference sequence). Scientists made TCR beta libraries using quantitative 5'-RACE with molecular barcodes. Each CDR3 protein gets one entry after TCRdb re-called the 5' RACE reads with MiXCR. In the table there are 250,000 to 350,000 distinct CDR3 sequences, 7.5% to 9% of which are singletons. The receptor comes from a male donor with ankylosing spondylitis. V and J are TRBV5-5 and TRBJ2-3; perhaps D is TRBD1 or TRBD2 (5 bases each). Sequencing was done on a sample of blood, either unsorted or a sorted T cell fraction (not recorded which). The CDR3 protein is CASSGTGDTQYF. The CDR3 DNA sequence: TGTGCCAGCAGCGGGACGGGAGATACGCAGTATTTT.